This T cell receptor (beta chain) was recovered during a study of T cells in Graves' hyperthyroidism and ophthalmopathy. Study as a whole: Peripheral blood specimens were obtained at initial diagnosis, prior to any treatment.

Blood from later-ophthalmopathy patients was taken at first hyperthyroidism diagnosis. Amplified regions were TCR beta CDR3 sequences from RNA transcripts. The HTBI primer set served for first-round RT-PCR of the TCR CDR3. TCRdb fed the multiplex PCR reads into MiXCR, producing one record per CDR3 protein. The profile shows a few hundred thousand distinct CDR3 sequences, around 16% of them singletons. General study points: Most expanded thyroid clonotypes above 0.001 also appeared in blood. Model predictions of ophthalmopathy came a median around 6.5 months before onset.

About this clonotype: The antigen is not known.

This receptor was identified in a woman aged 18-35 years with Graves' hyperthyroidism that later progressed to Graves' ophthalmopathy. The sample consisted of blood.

CDR3 coding DNA: TGTGCCAGCAGTTCAATGGGGAATGAGCAGTTCTTC. It encodes CASSSMGNEQFF. J is TRBJ2-1 and V is TRBV6-1; D gene unclear. Germline CDR1 reads MNHNS; CDR2 reads SASEGT. The CDR3 contains 12 residues. The ends were cut back, 5 bases at V and 7 bases at J, with 9 bases in the middle.